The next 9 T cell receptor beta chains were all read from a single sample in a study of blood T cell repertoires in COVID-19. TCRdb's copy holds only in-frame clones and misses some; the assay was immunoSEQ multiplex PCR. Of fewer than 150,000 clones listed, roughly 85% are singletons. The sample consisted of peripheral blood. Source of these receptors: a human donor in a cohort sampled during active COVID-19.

Written as DNA, the CDR3 is TGTGCCAGCAGCTTAATAGGGGGCAGGGTAGGCACAGATACGCAGTATTTT. Translated, it gives CASSLIGGRVGTDTQYF. The chain is built from TRBV7-2 and TRBJ2-3, with TRBD1 identical over 7 bases. CDR1 is SGHTA, CDR2 FQGNSA, per germline. V shed 2 bases and J 1 base; nucleotides not matched to a gene: 9. This CDR3 spans 17 amino acids.

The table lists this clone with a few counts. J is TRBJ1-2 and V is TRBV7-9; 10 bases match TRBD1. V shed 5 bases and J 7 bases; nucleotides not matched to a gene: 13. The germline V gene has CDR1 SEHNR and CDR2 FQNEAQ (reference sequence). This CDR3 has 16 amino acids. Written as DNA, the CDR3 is TGTGCCAGCAGCCGCGTTCCGGGACAGGGGAGTGGTGGCTACACCTTC. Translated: CASSRVPGQGSGGYTF. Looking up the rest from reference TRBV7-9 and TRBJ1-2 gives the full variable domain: DTGVSQNPRHKITKRGQNVTFRCDPISEHNRLYWYRQTLGQGPEFLTYFQNEAQLEKSRLLSDRFSAERPKGSFSTLEIQRTEQGDSAMYLCASSRVPGQGSGGYTFGSGTRLTVV.

Written as DNA, the CDR3 is TGTGCCAGCTCACCACAGGGTAGCGGGAACTATGGCTACACCTTC. Protein: CASSPQGSGNYGYTF. This rearrangement joins TRBV18 to TRBJ1-2; D not certain. The germline gives CDR1 KGHSH, CDR2 LQKENI. This CDR3 is built from 15 residues. Trimming left V 1 base short and J 2 bases short, with 11 bases between.

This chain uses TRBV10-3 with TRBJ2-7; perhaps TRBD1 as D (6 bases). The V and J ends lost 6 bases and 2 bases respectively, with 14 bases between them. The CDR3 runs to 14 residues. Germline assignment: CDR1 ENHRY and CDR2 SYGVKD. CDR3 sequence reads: CAISHDRSTYEQYF. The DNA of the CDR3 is TGTGCCATCAGCCATGACAGGTCGACCTACGAGCAGTACTTC.

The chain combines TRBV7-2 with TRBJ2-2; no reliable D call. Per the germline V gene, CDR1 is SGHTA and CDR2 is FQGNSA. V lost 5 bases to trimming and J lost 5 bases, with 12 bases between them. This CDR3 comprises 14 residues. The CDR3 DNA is TGTGCCAGCAGCGCCACTTTGTCTACCGGGGAGCTGTTTTTT. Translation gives CASSATLSTGELFF.

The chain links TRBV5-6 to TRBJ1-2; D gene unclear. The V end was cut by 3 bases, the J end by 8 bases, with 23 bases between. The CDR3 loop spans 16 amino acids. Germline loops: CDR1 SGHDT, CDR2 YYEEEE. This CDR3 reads CASSSIKDWDSGGYTF. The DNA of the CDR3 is TGTGCCAGCAGCTCGATTAAGGACTGGGATAGCGGGGGCTACACCTTC.

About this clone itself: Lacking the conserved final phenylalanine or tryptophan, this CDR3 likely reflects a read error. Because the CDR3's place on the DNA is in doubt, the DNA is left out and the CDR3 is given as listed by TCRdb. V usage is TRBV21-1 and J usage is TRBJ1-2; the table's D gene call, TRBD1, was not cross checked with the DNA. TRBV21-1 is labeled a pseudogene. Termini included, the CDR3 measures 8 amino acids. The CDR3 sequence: CASSTQGR.

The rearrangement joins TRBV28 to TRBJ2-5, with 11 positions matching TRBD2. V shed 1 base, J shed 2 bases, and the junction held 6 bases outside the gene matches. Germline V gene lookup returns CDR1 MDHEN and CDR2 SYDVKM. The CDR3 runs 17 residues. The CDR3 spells CASSLLPRLAGQETQYF. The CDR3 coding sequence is TGTGCCAGCAGTTTATTGCCCCGACTAGCGGGACAAGAGACCCAGTACTTC.

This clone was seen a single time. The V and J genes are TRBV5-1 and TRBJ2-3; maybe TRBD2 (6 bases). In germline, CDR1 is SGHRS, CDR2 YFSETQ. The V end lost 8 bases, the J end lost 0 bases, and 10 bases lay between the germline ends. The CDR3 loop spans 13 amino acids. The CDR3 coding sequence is TGCGCCAGTATTAGCGGAAGCACAGATACGCAGTATTTT. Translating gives CASISGSTDTQYF.